The clone carrying this T cell receptor (beta chain) has a handful of counts. Its antigen remains unknown. The source of the sample is a study of identical twins. Findings and caveats of the study: The analysis was cross-sectional rather than longitudinal within donors.

MiXCR, run by TCRdb on the 5' RACE reads, gives a single entry per CDR3 protein. The sample holds about 200,000 distinct CDR3 sequences, 7.5% seen once. The CDR3 has 12 amino acids. From germline, CDR1 is SGHTA and CDR2 FQGNSA. V was clipped by 4 bases and J by 13 bases; unmatched bases: 5. These same records also appear under a second study, on yellow fever vaccine responses in identical twins.

The sample consisted of memory (CD45RO+) T cells sorted from blood. The chain links TRBV7-2 to TRBJ2-3; 10 bases are a match to TRBD2. The origin of this receptor is a woman aged 18-29 years in good health. The DNA for the CDR3 is TGTGCCAGCAGCTCCCCGGGACTAGCGAAGTATTTT. Translated, it gives CASSSPGLAKYF. Full variable domain (remainder filled in from reference TRBV7-2 and TRBJ2-3): GAGVSQSPSNKVTEKGKDVELRCDPISGHTALYWYRQSLGQGLEFLIYFQGNSAPDKSGLPSDRFSAERTGGSVSTLTIQRTQQEDSAVYLCASSSPGLAKYFGPGTRLTVL.